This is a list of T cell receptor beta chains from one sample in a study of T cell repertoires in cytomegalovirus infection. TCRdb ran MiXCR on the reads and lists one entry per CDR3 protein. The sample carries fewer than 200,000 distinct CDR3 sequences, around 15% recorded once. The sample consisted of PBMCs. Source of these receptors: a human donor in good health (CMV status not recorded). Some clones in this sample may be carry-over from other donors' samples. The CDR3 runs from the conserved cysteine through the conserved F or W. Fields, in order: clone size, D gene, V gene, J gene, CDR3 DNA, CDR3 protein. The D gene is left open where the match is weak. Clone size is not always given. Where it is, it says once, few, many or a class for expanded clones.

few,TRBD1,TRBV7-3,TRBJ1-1,TGTGCCAGCAGCGTGGACAGGTATGAGGGTGAGAACACTGAAGCTTTCTTT,CASSVDRYEGENTEAFF
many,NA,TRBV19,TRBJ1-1,TGTGCCAGTAGTAGAGCCGGGCCGGGGACTGAAGCTTTCTTT,CASSRAGPGTEAFF
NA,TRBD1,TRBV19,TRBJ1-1,TGTGCCATCGAACCCGGGCAGGGGGCAGGTACTGAAGCTTTCTTT,CAIEPGQGAGTEAFF
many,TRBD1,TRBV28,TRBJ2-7,TGTGCCAGCAGTGTCCGGGACAGGGCCTACGAGCAGTACTTC,CASSVRDRAYEQYF
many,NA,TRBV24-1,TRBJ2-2,TGTGCCACCAGTGATTCTCAGACAGGCACCGGGGAGCTGTTTTTT,CATSDSQTGTGELFF
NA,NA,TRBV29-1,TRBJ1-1,TGCAGCGCACGAAGGGGAAAGGGCACTGAAGCTTTCTTT,CSARRGKGTEAFF
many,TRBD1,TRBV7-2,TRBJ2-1,TGTGCCAGCAGCAGATCGACAGGGGGCCGTGGGAATGAGCAGTTCTTC,CASSRSTGGRGNEQFF
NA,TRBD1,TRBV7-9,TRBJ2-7,TGTGCCAGCAGCTTGGGACAGGGGTGGTACGAGCAGTACTTC,CASSLGQGWYEQYF
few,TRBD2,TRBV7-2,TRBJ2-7,TGTGCCAGCAGCGACGGACTAGCGGGCTACTACGAGCAGTACTTC,CASSDGLAGYYEQYF
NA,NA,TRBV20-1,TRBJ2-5,TGCAGTGCTTCCCCTCTATTTAATTCCCAAGAGACCCAGTACTTC,CSASPLFNSQETQYF
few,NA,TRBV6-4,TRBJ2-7,TGTGCCAGCAGTGAGTCAGCCAGCTCCTACGAGCAGTACTTC,CASSESASSYEQYF
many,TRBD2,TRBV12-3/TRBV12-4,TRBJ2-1,TGTGCCAGCAGTTTAACTAGCGGGACCGCCAATGAGCAGTTCTTC,CASSLTSGTANEQFF
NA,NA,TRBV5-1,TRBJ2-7,TGCGCCAGCAGCACCTTTGGGGAGCAGTACTTC,CASSTFGEQYF
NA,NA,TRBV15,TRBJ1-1,TGTGCCACCGGGGCCGGGATGAACACTGAAGCTTTCTTT,CATGAGMNTEAFF
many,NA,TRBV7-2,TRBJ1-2,TGTGCCAGCAGCTTAGCTAACAGGGACGGCTACACCTTC,CASSLANRDGYTF
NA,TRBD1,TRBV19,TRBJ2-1,TGTGCCAGAATGACAGGGCTTAAACAATTCTTAAATGAGCAGTTCTTC,CARMTGLKQFLNEQFF
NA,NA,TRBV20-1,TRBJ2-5,TGCAGTGCTACAGTCCGACAGCCATCCCAAGAGACCCAGTACTTC,CSATVRQPSQETQYF
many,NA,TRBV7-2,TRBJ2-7,TGTGCCAGCAGCCCCGACTCGGCGGCAAGCTCCTACGAGCAGTACTTC,CASSPDSAASSYEQYF
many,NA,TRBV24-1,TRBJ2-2,TGTGCCACCAGTGATGGCCAGGGTAGGGAGATCGGGGAGCTGTTTTTT,CATSDGQGREIGELFF
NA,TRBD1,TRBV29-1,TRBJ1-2,TGCAGCGCCGAGGGACAGGGGGCGGTGGGTATCGGCTACACCTTC,CSAEGQGAVGIGYTF
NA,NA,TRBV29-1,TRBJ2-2,TGCAGCGTTGACCTCGGGCACACCGGGGAGCTGTTTTTT,CSVDLGHTGELFF
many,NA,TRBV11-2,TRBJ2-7,TGTGCCAGCAGCTTAGAAGGCAGTTACTCCTACGAGCAGTACTTC,CASSLEGSYSYEQYF
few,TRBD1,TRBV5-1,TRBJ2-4,TGCGCCAGCAGCTCGATGATTGGGACAGGGAAAAACATTCAGTACTTC,CASSSMIGTGKNIQYF
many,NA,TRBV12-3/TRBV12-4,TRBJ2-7,TGTGCCAGCAGTCAACTCGGGGAGCCCCACGAGCAGTACTTC,CASSQLGEPHEQYF
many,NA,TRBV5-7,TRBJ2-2,TGTGCCAGCAGCTTATGCCAGCAGAACACCGGGGAGCTGTTTTTT,CASSLCQQNTGELFF
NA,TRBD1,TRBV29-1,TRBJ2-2,TGCAGCGTTCCTCAGGGGGCCGGGGAGCTGTTTTTT,CSVPQGAGELFF
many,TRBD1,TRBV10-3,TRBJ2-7,TGTGCCATCAGTGAGTCCAGACAGGGGAACTACGAGCAGTACTTC,CAISESRQGNYEQYF
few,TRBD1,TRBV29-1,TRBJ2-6,TGCAGCGTCGGGGACAGGGAGACTGGGGCCAACGTCCTGACTTTC,CSVGDRETGANVLTF
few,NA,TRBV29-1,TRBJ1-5,TGCAGCGCCGGAGGGCAGGGAGGCAATCAGCCCCAGCATTTT,CSAGGQGGNQPQHF
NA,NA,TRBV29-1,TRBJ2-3,TGCAGCGTTGAAGTGGCCGGAGATACGCAGTATTTT,CSVEVAGDTQYF
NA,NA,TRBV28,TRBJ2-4,TGTGCCAGCAGTTTCCCGCCCGGCCCTGGCCCTCACATTCAGTACTTC,CASSFPPGPGPHIQYF
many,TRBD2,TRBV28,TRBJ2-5,TGTGCCAGCAGTTTCCCACCCGGGACTAGCGGGAGTTGGATGGATGAGACCCAGTACTTC,CASSFPPGTSGSWMDETQYF
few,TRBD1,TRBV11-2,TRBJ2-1,TGTGCCAGCAGCTTACGACAGGGGTTTAACAATGAGCAGTTCTTC,CASSLRQGFNNEQFF
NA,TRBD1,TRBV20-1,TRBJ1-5,TGCAGTGCTAGGGACCGGGACAGCGCGCTCAATCAGCCCCAGCATTTT,CSARDRDSALNQPQHF
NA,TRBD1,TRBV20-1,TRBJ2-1,TGCAGTGCTAGAGCATGGGGACAGAGCTACAATGAGCAGTTCTTC,CSARAWGQSYNEQFF
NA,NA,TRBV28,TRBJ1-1,TGTGCCAGCAGTTTAACCGGAAGGACTGAAGCTTTCTTT,CASSLTGRTEAFF
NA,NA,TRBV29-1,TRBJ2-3,TGCAGCGTGAGAGGGCCAGATACGCAGTATTTT,CSVRGPDTQYF
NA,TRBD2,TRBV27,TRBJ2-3,TGTGCCAGCAGTACTAGCGGGAGAGCAGATACGCAGTATTTT,CASSTSGRADTQYF
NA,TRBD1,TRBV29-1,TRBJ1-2,TGCAGCGTACCGGGACAGGGGGCGGAAGGCTACACCTTC,CSVPGQGAEGYTF
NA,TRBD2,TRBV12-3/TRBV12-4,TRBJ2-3,TGTGCCAGCAGCCGCGGACTAGCGGGGGGTTCTGATACGCAGTATTTT,CASSRGLAGGSDTQYF
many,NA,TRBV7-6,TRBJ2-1,TGTGCCAGCTCCCAGACTGACGGCAATGAGCAGTTCTTC,CASSQTDGNEQFF
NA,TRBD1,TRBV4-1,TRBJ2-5,TGCGCCAGCAGCCAAGATCGCAGGGGGGAGACCCAGTACTTC,CASSQDRRGETQYF
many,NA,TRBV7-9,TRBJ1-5,TGTGCCAGCAGCTTCGGCAGGGGACGCCAGCCCCAGCATTTT,CASSFGRGRQPQHF
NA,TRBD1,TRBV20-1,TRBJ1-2,TGCAGTGCCCGCTCACTACCCGACAGGGAAGAGCGTGGCTACACCTTC,CSARSLPDREERGYTF
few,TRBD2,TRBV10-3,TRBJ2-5,TGTGCCATCAGCACTAGCGGGGGGTCGGGAGAGACCCAGTACTTC,CAISTSGGSGETQYF
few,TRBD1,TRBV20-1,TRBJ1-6,TGCAGTGCTAGAGCACACAGGGGGACTAATTCACCCCTCCACTTT,CSARAHRGTNSPLHF
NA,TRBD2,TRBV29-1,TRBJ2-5,TGCAGCGTTTTAGGAGCGGGAGGGAAAGAGACCCAGTACTTC,CSVLGAGGKETQYF
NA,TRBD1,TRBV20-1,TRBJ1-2,TGCAGTGCCCTTTCTCCGGGACAGCAAGAGGATGGCTACACCTTC,CSALSPGQQEDGYTF
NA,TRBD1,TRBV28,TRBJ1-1,TGTGCCAGCACTCTGGACAGGGAGAACACTGAAGCTTTCTTT,CASTLDRENTEAFF
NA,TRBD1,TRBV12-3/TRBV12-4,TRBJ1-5,TGTGCCAGCAGTCCTGGGACAGTTCTTTGGAGCAATCAGCCCCAGCATTTT,CASSPGTVLWSNQPQHF
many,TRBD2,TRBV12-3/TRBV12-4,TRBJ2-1,TGTGCCAGCAGCATGACTAGCGGGAGGGCTAATGAGCAGTTCTTC,CASSMTSGRANEQFF
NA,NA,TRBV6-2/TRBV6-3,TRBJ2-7,TGTGCCAGCAGCCGACAGCACGAGCAGTACTTC,CASSRQHEQYF
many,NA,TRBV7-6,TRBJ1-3,TGTGCCAGCAGCCCCCGGACCGCTTTCTCTGGAAACACCATATATTTT,CASSPRTAFSGNTIYF
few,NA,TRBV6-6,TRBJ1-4,TGTGCCAGCAGTGCCGGTCTTTTTGCAACTAATGAAAAACTGTTTTTT,CASSAGLFATNEKLFF
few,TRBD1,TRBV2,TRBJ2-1,TGTGCCAGCACCTTGGGGACAGTCTACAATGAGCAGTTCTTC,CASTLGTVYNEQFF